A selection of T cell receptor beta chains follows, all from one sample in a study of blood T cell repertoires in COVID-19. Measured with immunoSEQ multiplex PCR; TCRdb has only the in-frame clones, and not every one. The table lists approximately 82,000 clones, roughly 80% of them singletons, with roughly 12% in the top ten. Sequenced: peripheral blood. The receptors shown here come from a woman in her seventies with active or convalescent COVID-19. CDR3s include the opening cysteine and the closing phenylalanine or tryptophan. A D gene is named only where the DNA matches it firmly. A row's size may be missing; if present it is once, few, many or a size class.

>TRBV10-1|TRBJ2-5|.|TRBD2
TGCGCCAGCAGTGAGTCAACTAGCGGGGGCCAAGAGACCCAGTACTTC
CASSESTSGGQETQYF
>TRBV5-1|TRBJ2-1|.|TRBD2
TGCGCCAGCAGCTTGACTAGCGGGGGACCTCAAGGAAATGAGCAGTTCTTC
CASSLTSGGPQGNEQFF
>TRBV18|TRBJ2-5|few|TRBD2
TGTGCCAGCTCCGGACTAGCGGTAGAGACCCAGTACTTC
CASSGLAVETQYF
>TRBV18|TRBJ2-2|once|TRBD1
TGTGCCAGCTCACCAGGGACAGCGAACACCGGGGAGCTGTTTTTT
CASSPGTANTGELFF
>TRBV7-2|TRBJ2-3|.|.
TGTGCCAGCAGCCCCGGGACAACCACAGATACGCAGTATTTT
CASSPGTTTDTQYF
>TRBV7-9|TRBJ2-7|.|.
TGTGCCAGCAGCTTTCAGGGGCCGGTAGGCGAGCAGTACTTC
CASSFQGPVGEQYF
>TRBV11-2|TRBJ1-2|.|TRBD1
TGTGCCAGCAGCTACATTCGACAGGGCCGCTATGGCTACACCTTC
CASSYIRQGRYGYTF
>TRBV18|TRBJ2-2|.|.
TGTGCCAGCTCTACCCGGGACACCGGGGAGCTGTTTTTT
CASSTRDTGELFF
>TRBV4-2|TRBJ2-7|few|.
TGTGCCAGCAGCCGTTGGGGGGTGGCCTCCTACGAGCAGTACTTC
CASSRWGVASYEQYF
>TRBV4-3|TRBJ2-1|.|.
TGCGCCAGCAGCCCCGGGGTCGGGGACAATGAGCAGTTCTTC
CASSPGVGDNEQFF
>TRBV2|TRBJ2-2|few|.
TGTGCCAGCATCGGACAGTCGAACACCGGGGAGCTGTTTTTT
CASIGQSNTGELFF
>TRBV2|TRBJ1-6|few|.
TGTGCCAGCAGTGTGGCAGGGGTGGGTAATTCACCCCTCCACTTT
CASSVAGVGNSPLHF
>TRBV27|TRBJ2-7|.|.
TGTGCCAGCTGGCCGCCCCGGAGTGGAAGCTCCTACGAGCAGTACTTC
CASWPPRSGSSYEQYF
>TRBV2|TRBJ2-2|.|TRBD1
TGTGCCAGCAGTGTGGGACAGGGGGGGAACACCGGGGAGCTGTTTTTT
CASSVGQGGNTGELFF
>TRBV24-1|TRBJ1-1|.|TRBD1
TGTGCCACCAGGGGTAACAGCGGACAGGGGGGAGCTTTCTTT
CATRGNSGQGGAFF
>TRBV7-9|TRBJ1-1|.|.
TGTGCCAGCAGCTTAGGGACTTCGAACACTGAAGCTTTCTTT
CASSLGTSNTEAFF
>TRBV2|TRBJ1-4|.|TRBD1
TGTGCCAGCAGTGGACAGGGAAATGAAAAACTGTTTTTT
CASSGQGNEKLFF
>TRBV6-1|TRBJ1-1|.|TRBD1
TGTGCCAGCAGTGATGCTCGATTCCCAGGGGGCCGAAGGAACACTGAAGCTTTCTTT
CASSDARFPGGRRNTEAFF
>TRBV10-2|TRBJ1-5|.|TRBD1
TGCGCCAGCAGTGAGTACGGACAGGGCAATAGCAATCAGCCCCAGCATTTT
CASSEYGQGNSNQPQHF
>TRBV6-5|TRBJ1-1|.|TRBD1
TGTGCCAGCAGTCTTCTAAGACAGGGTAACACTGAAGCTTTCTTT
CASSLLRQGNTEAFF
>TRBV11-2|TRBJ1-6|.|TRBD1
TGTGCCAGCAGCTTAAGGGACAGCCGATATTCACCCCTCCACTTT
CASSLRDSRYSPLHF
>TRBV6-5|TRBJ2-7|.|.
TGTGCCAGCAGGGTGGCGGGGGCAAACGAGCAGTACTTC
CASRVAGANEQYF
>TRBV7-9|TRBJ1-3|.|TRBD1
TGTGCCAGCCAACGTTCGACAGGGTCGGCTGGAAACACCATATATTTT
CASQRSTGSAGNTIYF
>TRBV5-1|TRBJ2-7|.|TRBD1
TGCGCCAGCAGCTTCCGGGACAGCGAAACCCGCCCCCCTCACTTC
CASSFRDSETRPPHF
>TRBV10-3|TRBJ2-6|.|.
TGTGCCATCAGTGACCAACAGGGCCCAAGCTCTGGGGCCAACGTCCTGACTTTC
CAISDQQGPSSGANVLTF
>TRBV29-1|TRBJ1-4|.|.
TGCAGCGTCGCCCTTCAGGGTGGAAATGAAAAACTGTTTTTT
CSVALQGGNEKLFF
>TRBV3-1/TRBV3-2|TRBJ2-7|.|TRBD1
TGTGCCAGCAGCCAACCATCAGGGGGCTCTCAACCACTTACCTACGAGCAGTACTTC
CASSQPSGGSQPLTYEQYF
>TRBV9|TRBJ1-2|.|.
TGTGCCAGCAGCCCAGACACCATTAACTATGGCTACACCTTC
CASSPDTINYGYTF
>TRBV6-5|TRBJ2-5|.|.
TGTGCCAGCAAATTGGACCCAGGGGAGACCCAGTACTTC
CASKLDPGETQYF
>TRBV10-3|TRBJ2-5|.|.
TGTGCCATCAGTGAGAGGGCTAGCGTGGGGGAGACCCAGTACTTC
CAISERASVGETQYF
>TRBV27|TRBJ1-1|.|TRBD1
TGTGCCAGCAGTTCGAACAGGGGATTGGGCACTGAAGCTTTCTTT
CASSSNRGLGTEAFF
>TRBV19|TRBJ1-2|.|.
TGTGCCAGTAGCCACTACGGAGGTCCTAACTATGGCTACACCTTC
CASSHYGGPNYGYTF
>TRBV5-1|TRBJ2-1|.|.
TGCGCCAGCAGCCGAGTGGTGGGGGCATCAAACAATGAGCAGTTCTTC
CASSRVVGASNNEQFF
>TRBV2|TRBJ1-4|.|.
TGTGCCAGCAGTCTAACAGGCGGAGCAGGAGAAAAACTGTTTTTT
CASSLTGGAGEKLFF
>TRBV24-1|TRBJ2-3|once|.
TGTGCCACCAGTGGTGACGGGTATCGAACAGATACGCAGTATTTT
CATSGDGYRTDTQYF
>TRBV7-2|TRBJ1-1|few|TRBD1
TGTGCCAGCAGCTTAGAGGGGACAGTCGCAGAAGCTTTCTTT
CASSLEGTVAEAFF
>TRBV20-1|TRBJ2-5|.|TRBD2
TGCAGTGCTAGTGCGGGGGGTAACTGGGAGACCCAGTACTTC
CSASAGGNWETQYF
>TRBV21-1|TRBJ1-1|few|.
TGTGCCAGCAGCAAGGAACAGGGGAACACTGAAGCTTTCTTT
CASSKEQGNTEAFF
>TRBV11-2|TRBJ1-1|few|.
TGTGCCAGCAGCATGAGGGTTACGAACACTGAAGCTTTCTTT
CASSMRVTNTEAFF
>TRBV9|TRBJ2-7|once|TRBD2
TGTGCCAGCAGCCTTGGGACTAGCGGGGGCTACGAGCAGTACTTC
CASSLGTSGGYEQYF
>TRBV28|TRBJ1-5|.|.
TGTGCCAGCACCCCGGACTTGGACGCTCAGCCCCAGCATTTT
CASTPDLDAQPQHF
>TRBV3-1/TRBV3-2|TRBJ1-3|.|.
TGTGCCAGCAGCCAAGATGGGGTGCGGGCCGCAAGAAACACCATATATTTT
CASSQDGVRAARNTIYF
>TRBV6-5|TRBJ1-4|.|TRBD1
TGTGCCAGTACCCCCCAGACAGGGCGGAATGAAAAACTGTTTTTT
CASTPQTGRNEKLFF
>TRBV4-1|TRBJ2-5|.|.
TGCGCCAGCAGCCAAAGGGCCGGGAAGGTGGCGGAGACCCAGTACTTC
CASSQRAGKVAETQYF
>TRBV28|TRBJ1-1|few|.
TGTGCCAGCAGGTTTTCAGGGGAGGGAACTGAAGCTTTCTTT
CASRFSGEGTEAFF
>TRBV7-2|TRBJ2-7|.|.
TGTGCCAGCAGCACCAGATCCGGAGACGAGCAGTACTTC
CASSTRSGDEQYF
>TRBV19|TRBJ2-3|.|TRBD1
TGTGCCAGTAGTGTTCCGGGACAGGCTGGCACAGATACGCAGTATTTT
CASSVPGQAGTDTQYF
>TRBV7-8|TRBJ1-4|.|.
TGTGCCAGCAGCTTAGTGCAGACAACTAATGAAAAACTGTTTTTT
CASSLVQTTNEKLFF
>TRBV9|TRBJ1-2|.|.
TGTGCCAGCAGCGTAGGCGGGGGGCGCGGTGATGGCTACACCTTC
CASSVGGGRGDGYTF
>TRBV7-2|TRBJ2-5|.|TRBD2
TGTGCCAGCAGCTTAGCGCGAGGCGGGGGGGGACAAGAGACCCAGTACTTC
CASSLARGGGGQETQYF
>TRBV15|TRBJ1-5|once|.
TGTGCCACCAGCAGAGAAGCCCGGACTTGGCAGCCCCAGCATTTT
CATSREARTWQPQHF
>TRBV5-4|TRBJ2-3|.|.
TGTGCCAGCGGCCCGCTAGGGGGCACAGATACGCAGTATTTT
CASGPLGGTDTQYF
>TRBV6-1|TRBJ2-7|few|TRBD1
TGTGCCAGCAGTGAATTCCGGGACAGAAAACCTGAGCAGTACTTC
CASSEFRDRKPEQYF
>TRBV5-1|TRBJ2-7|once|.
TGCGCCAGCAGCCCCACAGGAACCTACGAGCAGTACTTC
CASSPTGTYEQYF